This T cell receptor (beta chain) was sequenced in a study of T cells in Graves' hyperthyroidism and ophthalmopathy. Whole-study findings and limits: Blood also contained most expanded thyroid clonotypes above 0.001. With a median lead of around 5.9 months before onset, the model predicted ophthalmopathy.

From RNA transcripts, TCR beta CDR3 regions were amplified. The primer set for the first-round RT-PCR of the TCR CDR3 was HTBI. TCRdb processed the multiplex PCR reads anew with MiXCR; each CDR3 protein has one entry. The sample lists 600,000 to 900,000 distinct CDR3 sequences; roughly 15% were seen once. Ten or more counts support this clonotype. No antigen is known for it. A patient was excluded if there was uncontrolled infection, other autoimmune disease, pregnancy or lactation. PBMCs were obtained from 10 ml fresh peripheral blood. Material: blood. The receptor's source is a man aged 18 to 35 with Graves' hyperthyroidism.

The CDR3: CSAGPGGRGETQYF. CDR3 in DNA: TGCAGTGCTGGGCCGGGGGGCAGGGGAGAGACCCAGTACTTC. The chain links TRBV20-1 to TRBJ2-5; weak D call: TRBD2 (7 bases). The V gene's germline CDR1 is DFQATT and CDR2 SNEGSKA (reference sequence). V dropped 5 bases and J dropped 4 bases, with 17 bases sitting between them. The CDR3 sequence is 14 residues long.